This T cell receptor beta chain is from a study of cytomegalovirus exposure and HLA in healthy donors. Study-wide points: 87-base-pair reads could not separate some V segments, including TRBV6-2 and TRBV6-3.

The PCR had 60 Vbeta and 13 Jbeta primers. Measured with immunoSEQ multiplex PCR; TCRdb has only the in-frame clones, and not every one. The sample holds 90,000 to 110,000 clones, about 16% seen once. This clone has a handful of counts. No antigen is known for it. One junction end disagrees with the germline gene, perhaps due to a read error. The CDR3 length is 14 residues. CDR1 and CDR2 (germline): SSHAT, FNYEAQ (reference sequence). The source of this sequence is a female donor in good health and CMV-seronegative. Sequenced input: PBMCs. The V gene is TRBV7-7, the J gene TRBJ2-5, with 10 bases that match TRBD1. The CDR3 region has the DNA TGTGCTAGCAGCTTAGTGGGGACAGGGGATACCCAGTACTTC. As protein: CASSLVGTGDTQYF.